This T cell receptor (beta chain) came from a study of tumor and adjacent non-tumor tissue in lung cancer. This sample's RNA came from whole unsorted tissue. Newly diagnosed lung cancer patients had thoracic surgery in China, August–November 2014, without prior chemotherapy. Three rounds of nested PCR, following a modified ARM-PCR protocol, produced the TCRbeta library. Each CDR3 protein is one row after TCRdb ran MiXCR on the multiplex PCR reads. This sample has tens of thousands of distinct CDR3 sequences, with roughly 72% found just once. V lost 10 bases to trimming and J lost 7 bases, with 17 bases between them. The CDR3 consists of 14 residues. Germline assignment: CDR1 SNHLY and CDR2 FYNNEI.

Sequenced material: lung tumor tissue. The V call is TRBV2, the J call TRBJ1-6; TRBD1 is a possible D gene (6 bases). The TCR was taken from a woman aged 40 to 50 with non-small cell lung cancer. CDR3 sequence (DNA): TGTGCCACGGCGGGACGGGGGGCAAATTCACCCCTCCACTTT. This codes for CATAGRGANSPLHF. The variable domain in full, completed from reference TRBV2 and TRBJ1-6, reads EPEVTQTPSHQVTQMGQEVILRCVPISNHLYFYWYRQILGQKVEFLVSFYNNEISEKSEIFDDQFSVERPDGSNFTLKIRSTKLEDSAMYFCATAGRGANSPLHFGNGTRLTVT.